Detailed here is one T cell receptor beta chain. It lacks a known antigen. The sample holds no much larger clone one base away, and base qualities are not on file. Patients with autoimmune disease history or receiving systemic immunosuppression were excluded from the trial. In every dose cohort, peripheral blood was drawn for TCR sequencing at baseline, cycle 4 day 1, and cycle 7 day 1. Samples were obtained from an open-label, multicenter, first-in-human phase I dose-escalation trial of ivuxolimab. Adults with locally advanced or metastatic head and neck squamous cell, hepatocellular, melanoma or renal cell carcinoma were enrolled in the trial. CD4+ and CD8+ T cells were sorted separately from peripheral blood before TCR sequencing. In the germline V gene, CDR1 corresponds to SGHRS and CDR2 to YFSETQ. The CDR3 holds 17 amino acids from the cysteine to the phenylalanine. Solely the CDR3 DNA is kept, with 51 bases framed from the first base. Here V drops 4 bases and J drops 5 bases, and the junction holds 11 bases not matched to any gene.

This record belongs to a study of OX40 agonist ivuxolimab in advanced cancers. About the full investigation: Ivuxolimab was a fully human IgG2 agonistic monoclonal antibody targeting the costimulatory receptor OX40 (CD134). Intravenous ivuxolimab was administered to patients every 2 weeks at six dose levels: 0.01, 0.1, 0.3, 1.5, 3 and 10 mg/kg. Of the roughly 51 patients in dose escalation, some 20 had hepatocellular carcinoma, some 15 had melanoma, 9 had renal cell carcinoma and 9 had head and neck cancer. In the dose-escalation cohort, 82.7% of patients were male, and the mean age was around 60 years, with a range of roughly 20 to 80. Prior anti-PD-1, anti-PD-L1 or anti-CTLA-4 therapy was permitted, and approximately 42% of dose-escalation patients had received checkpoint inhibitors. Partial responses were achieved by three dose-escalation patients, of whom one had hepatocellular carcinoma and two had cutaneous melanoma. The point of sequencing TCRbeta in the periphery was to test whether ivuxolimab changed TCR sequence diversity and drove clonal T-cell expansion. The paper reports the monotherapy dose-escalation portion (N of about 50 patients) of the phase I ivuxolimab trial.

For sequencing of the TCRbeta CDR3 region, genomic DNA was extracted from the sorted cells. The immunoSEQ Assay was used to sequence the TCRbeta CDR3 regions. In TCRdb, the immuneACCESS table is reduced to in-frame sequences with V and J assigned. These tables do not hold every clone; where another copy was compared, an unresolved V gene accounts for under half, and the others remain unexplained. In all, the sample holds 75,000 to 95,000 clones, and 70% to 90% of those were seen once. Around 7% of the sample belongs to the ten largest clones. The paper as a whole reports these results and caveats: In the 0.1-3.0 mg/kg groups, partial responders were among the patients with the lowest normalized peripheral clonal expansion, particularly in CD8+ T cells. Low levels of normalized T-cell clonal expansion were also shown by some nonresponding patients. Which antigens the clonally expanded peripheral T cells were specific for was not determined. On average, CD8+ T cells showed more expanded clones than CD4+ T cells after ivuxolimab. At doses of 0.1 to 3.0 mg/kg, clonal expansion of both CD4+ and CD8+ blood T cells was observed from baseline to week 6.

Sequenced here: CD4+ or CD8+ T cells sorted from blood, sampled in a trial of the OX40 agonist ivuxolimab. Rearrangement joined TRBV5-1 to TRBJ2-5, and TRBD2 matches 13 of the central bases. This sequence was found in an adult with an advanced solid tumor such as melanoma, head and neck, liver or kidney cancer. The CDR3 reads CASSLGLGLAGVETQYF. The DNA sequence reads TGCGCCAGCAGCCTAGGCCTAGGACTAGCGGGAGTCGAGACCCAGTACTTC.